These 17 T cell receptor beta chains share one sample of origin, sequenced in a study of beta chain features in type 1 diabetes (dated by TCRdb to the late 2010s). The library was built by means of the immunoSEQ multiplex PCR assay. The High Capacity cDNA Reverse Transcription Kit was used to reverse transcribe all of the isolated RNA, meaning that expressed TCRB transcripts were what got sequenced. The clones in this table, taken by TCRdb from immuneACCESS, are in-frame only. Not every clone is retained; where verified, under half of the shortfall comes from an unresolved V gene, and the cause of the rest is unknown. In this sample the table shows 400,000 to 500,000 clones, around 14% of which occur a single time. The ten largest clones represent roughly 0.035% of the sample. The specimen sequenced was naive CD4+ T cells from blood. The sample's cell subset or site, from its label and the paper: true naive CD4+ T cells. The receptors here all came from a man younger than 40 in good health.

Only a few counts were recorded for this clone. The V call is TRBV11-2, the J call TRBJ1-2, with 8 bases matching TRBD1. CDR1 and CDR2 from the germline V gene are SGHAT and FQNNGV. After removal of 4 bases from V and 8 bases from J, the junction contained 6 bases not matched to a gene. The CDR3 is 13 residues long. This CDR3 reads CASSSGWTGGYTF. CDR3 in DNA: TGTGCCAGCAGCTCAGGATGGACAGGGGGCTACACCTTC. The full variable domain, completed using reference TRBV11-2 and TRBJ1-2, is EAGVAQSPRYKIIEKRQSVAFWCNPISGHATLYWYQQILGQGPKLLIQFQNNGVVDDSQLPKDRFSAERLKGVDSTLKIQPAKLEDSAVYLCASSSGWTGGYTFGSGTRLTVV.

The chain joins TRBV4-3 to TRBJ2-1; D is unresolved. From germline, CDR1 is LGHNA and CDR2 YSLEER. The V end was cut by 3 bases, the J end by 9 bases, with 6 bases between. CDR3 length: 11 amino acids. Written as DNA, the CDR3 is TGCGCCAGCAGCCAGTCGGGTGAGCAGTTCTTC. Encoded protein: CASSQSGEQFF.

The table lists this clone with a few counts. This chain uses TRBV6-5 with TRBJ2-1; TRBD2 aligns across 7 bases. Trimming cost V 5 bases and J 6 bases; bases outside gene matches: 4. CDR1 and CDR2 (germline): MNHEY, SVGAGI. The CDR3 has 13 residues. The CDR3: CASSRDYRNEQFF. DNA of the CDR3: TGTGCCAGCAGTCGGGACTACCGCAATGAGCAGTTCTTC.

The chain carries TRBV4-1 and TRBJ2-7; the match to TRBD1 covers 8 bases. Germline loops: CDR1 MGHRA, CDR2 YSYEKL. Trimming cost V 4 bases and J 1 base; bases outside gene matches: 9. This CDR3 has 16 amino acids. The CDR3 here is CASSPTIRDRSYEQYF. The DNA of the CDR3 is TGCGCCAGCAGCCCGACGATCCGGGACAGGTCCTACGAGCAGTACTTC.

This clone was found a few times. This chain connects TRBV7-2 to TRBJ2-3; D gene uncertain. Germline CDR1 and CDR2: SGHTA and FQGNSA. The CDR3 extends over 13 amino acids. With 5 bases removed from V and 6 bases from J, the gap between germline ends came to 12 bases. CDR3 amino acids: CASSPNRPDTQYF. CDR3 coding DNA: TGTGCCAGCAGCCCTAACCGCCCGGATACGCAGTATTTT.

A few counts support this clone. This rearrangement joins TRBV5-1 to TRBJ2-2; 7 bases agree with TRBD2. Germline V gene sequence: CDR1 SGHRS, CDR2 YFSETQ. The ends lost 7 bases at V and 3 bases at J; junction bases unmatched: 3. The length of the CDR3 is 13 residues. CDR3 protein: CASGAGYTGELFF. In nucleotides, the CDR3 is TGCGCCAGCGGAGCGGGGTACACCGGGGAGCTGTTTTTT.

The V and J genes are TRBV4-2 and TRBJ2-3, with 10 positions matching TRBD2. CDR1 LGHNA and CDR2 YNFKEQ come from the germline V gene. This CDR3 comprises 16 residues. The V and J ends lost 5 bases and 2 bases, in that order; junction bases with no gene match: 7. Here the CDR3 DNA reads TGTGCCAGCAGCTCCCAGACTAGCGGGCTCACAGATACGCAGTATTTT. It codes for CASSSQTSGLTDTQYF.

This clone was seen more than once but under ten times. The chain uses TRBV5-1 and TRBJ1-1, with D perhaps TRBD1 (5 bases). This CDR3 has 17 residues. Looked up from germline, CDR1 is SGHRS and CDR2 is YFSETQ. Trimming removed 2 bases from V and 3 bases from J, with 20 bases in between. CDR3 sequence: CASSFGSHNRRDTEAFF. The CDR3 bases are TGCGCCAGCAGCTTCGGATCCCATAACAGGAGAGACACTGAAGCTTTCTTT.

Turning to this clone: The junction departs from germline at one end; a sequencing error may be responsible. This rearrangement joins TRBV7-7 to TRBJ2-5; D is possibly TRBD1 or TRBD2 (6 bases each). This CDR3 is built from 14 residues. Germline V gene sequence: CDR1 SSHAT, CDR2 FNYEAQ (reference sequence). The CDR3 DNA reads as TGTGCTAGCAGCCCGGGGGCGAGGCAAGAGACCCAGTACTTC. Its protein is CASSPGARQETQYF. Complete variable domain (other parts from reference TRBV7-7 and TRBJ2-5): GAGVSQSPRYKVTKRGQDVTLRCDPISSHATLYWYQQALGQGPEFLTYFNYEAQPDKSGLPSDRFSAERPEGSISTLTIQRTEQRDSAMYRCASSPGARQETQYFGPGTRLLVL.

This chain uses TRBV4-1 with TRBJ2-2; D uncertain. This CDR3 region has 13 residues. V was pared by 0 bases and J by 8 bases, with 7 bases between. CDR1 is MGHRA and CDR2 is YSYEKL in the germline V gene. The CDR3 protein is CASSQDNRGELFF. CDR3 nucleotides: TGCGCCAGCAGCCAAGATAATCGGGGGGAGCTGTTTTTT.

The genes are TRBV15 and TRBJ2-1; 7 nucleotides match TRBD1. This CDR3 contains 16 residues. V shed 0 bases, J shed 4 bases, and the junction held 6 bases outside the gene matches. CDR1 LNHNV and CDR2 YYDKDF come from the germline V gene (reference sequence). Here the CDR3 DNA reads TGTGCCACCAGCAGAGATCGGGGACAGATATACAATGAGCAGTTCTTC. Its protein product is CATSRDRGQIYNEQFF.

The rearrangement joins TRBV5-4 to TRBJ2-4, with D possibly matching TRBD2 (6 bases). Per the germline V gene, CDR1 is SGHNT and CDR2 is YYREEE (reference sequence). This CDR3 is 16 amino acids long. Trimming stripped 0 bases from V and 3 bases from J, with 13 bases between. The CDR3 sequence: CASSLAGRIVKNIQYF. The CDR3 nucleotides are TGTGCCAGCAGCTTGGCTGGGAGGATAGTCAAAAACATTCAGTACTTC.

Worth noting for this clone: Other DNA sequences in this specimen translate into the identical CDR3. The genes are TRBV30 and TRBJ1-2, with D possibly being TRBD1 (5 bases). Germline V gene lookup returns CDR1 GTSNPN and CDR2 SVGIG (reference sequence). Trimming removed 0 bases at V and 8 bases at J, with 10 bases between. This CDR3 has 12 amino acids. The CDR3 spells CAWSVRGDGYTF. CDR3 nucleotides: TGTGCCTGGAGTGTCCGAGGGGACGGCTACACCTTC.

The chain recombines TRBV25-1 with TRBJ1-2; D is possibly TRBD1 (5 bases). CDR1 is MGHDK, CDR2 SYGVNS, per germline. This CDR3 comprises 15 residues. Trimming took 8 bases from V and 8 from J, leaving 24 bases between them. CDR3 protein: CASDRDGAWRGGYTF. CDR3 coding DNA: TGTGCCAGCGACCGCGACGGGGCATGGCGGGGCGGCTACACCTTC.

This rearrangement joins TRBV4-3 to TRBJ2-6, with TRBD2 matching over 7 bases. Losses at the gene ends were 0 bases for V and 0 bases for J; bases not matched to a gene: 8. In germline, CDR1 is LGHNA, CDR2 YSLEER. There are 19 residues in the CDR3. Here the CDR3 reads CASSQDTGGRPSGANVLTF. Written as DNA, the CDR3 is TGCGCCAGCAGCCAAGATACGGGGGGAAGACCCTCTGGGGCCAACGTCCTGACTTTC.

This chain links TRBV11-2 with TRBJ2-3; D not certain. Germline loops: CDR1 SGHAT, CDR2 FQNNGV. The CDR3 has 18 residues. Trimming left V 3 bases short and J 2 bases short, with 21 bases between. The CDR3: CASSFRPTRLPATDTQYF. CDR3 bases: TGTGCCAGCAGCTTCAGACCGACGAGACTTCCGGCCACAGATACGCAGTATTTT.

The chain employs TRBV10-3 and TRBJ1-5; D might be TRBD1 (6 bases). The CDR3 is 15 amino acids. CDR1 ENHRY and CDR2 SYGVKD come from the germline V gene. The V gene lost 3 bases and the J gene lost 6 bases, with 15 bases spanning the gap. CDR3 nucleotide sequence: TGTGCCATCAGTGATGCGGGGGCGCTTTTTCAGCCCCAGCATTTT. Encoded protein: CAISDAGALFQPQHF.